One and the same sample provided the 21 T cell receptor beta chains below, sequenced in a study of blood T cell repertoires in COVID-19. The data were produced by immunoSEQ multiplex PCR, yet TCRdb's version contains in-frame clones alone and is incomplete. The table has approximately 240,000 clones, roughly 81% seen once. The sample comprised peripheral blood. The receptors were sampled from a man aged 45-60 years who had recovered from COVID-19.

This chain links TRBV11-3 with TRBJ2-1, with 9 positions matching TRBD1. The CDR3 spans 15 residues. In germline, CDR1 is SGHNT, CDR2 YENEEA. With V trimmed by 5 bases and J by 8 bases, 10 bases remained unmatched. CDR3 sequence: CASSHTGGAEYEQFF. The CDR3 nucleotides read TGTGCCAGCAGCCATACAGGGGGCGCAGAGTATGAGCAGTTCTTC. The whole variable domain, remainder taken from reference TRBV11-3 and TRBJ2-1, is EAGVVQSPRYKIIEKKQPVAFWCNPISGHNTLYWYLQNLGQGPELLIRYENEEAVDDSQLPKDRFSAERLKGVDSTLKIQPAELGDSAVYLCASSHTGGAEYEQFFGPGTRLTVL.

The count of this clone is one. The gene calls are TRBV11-3 and TRBJ2-1; D perhaps matches TRBD1 (7 bases). Germline CDR1 and CDR2: SGHNT and YENEEA. The CDR3 sequence is 17 residues long. Trimming left V 5 bases short and J 0 bases short, with 17 bases between. The CDR3 coding sequence is TGTGCCAGCAGCCGCGGGGCAGGGGGGCCCTCCTACAATGAGCAGTTCTTC. Protein: CASSRGAGGPSYNEQFF.

The chain is built from TRBV5-1 and TRBJ1-4, with D uncertain. The ends were cut back, 0 bases at V and 8 bases at J, with 8 bases in the middle. CDR3 length equals 13 residues. Germline CDR1 SGHRS, CDR2 YFSETQ. Here the CDR3 reads CASSLDRVEKLFF. CDR3 DNA sequence: TGCGCCAGCAGCTTGGATCGGGTCGAAAAACTGTTTTTT. The whole variable domain, filled in from reference TRBV5-1 and TRBJ1-4, reads KAGVTQTPRYLIKTRGQQVTLSCSPISGHRSVSWYQQTPGQGLQFLFEYFSETQRNKGNFPGRFSGRQFSNSRSEMNVSTLELGDSALYLCASSLDRVEKLFFGSGTQLSVL.

V gene TRBV28 combines with J gene TRBJ2-5, with 10 bases matching TRBD1. CDR1 and CDR2 from the germline V gene are MDHEN and SYDVKM. The CDR3 sequence is 16 residues long. V gave up 6 bases and J gave up 1 base; unmatched junction bases: 8. CDR3 protein: CASSLPDRGPQETQYF. In DNA form, the CDR3 reads TGTGCCAGCAGCCTCCCTGACAGGGGGCCCCAAGAGACCCAGTACTTC. The full variable domain, rest sourced from reference TRBV28 and TRBJ2-5, is DVKVTQSSRYLVKRTGEKVFLECVQDMDHENMFWYRQDPGLGLRLIYFSYDVKMKEKGDIPEGYSVSREKKERFSLILESASTNQTSMYLCASSLPDRGPQETQYFGPGTRLLVL.

The chain employs TRBV5-1 and TRBJ2-7; perhaps TRBD2 as D (5 bases). This CDR3 is 15 amino acids long. V shed 2 bases and J shed 3 bases, with 15 bases lying between them. Germline V gene sequence: CDR1 SGHRS, CDR2 YFSETQ. In DNA form, the CDR3 reads TGCGCCAGCAGCTTTGGTGTCCGGGGTGGCTACGAGCAGTACTTC. Its protein product is CASSFGVRGGYEQYF.

The chain combines TRBV9 with TRBJ2-6; D is unclear. The CDR3 runs 15 residues. Germline V gene lookup returns CDR1 SGDLS and CDR2 YYNGEE. Deletions cut 0 bases from V and 1 base from J, with 5 bases between. For the CDR3, the DNA is TGTGCCAGCAGCGTAGTATCTTCTGGGGCCAACGTCCTGACTTTC. This translates into CASSVVSSGANVLTF.

The rearrangement joins TRBV9 to TRBJ2-1, with 8 bases that match TRBD2. The germline CDR1 and CDR2 sequences are SGDLS and YYNGEE. Trimming at V came to 0 bases and at J to 5 bases, leaving 10 bases not matched to a gene. This CDR3 is 17 amino acids long. Here the CDR3 reads CASSVGVSSGIHNEQFF. CDR3 nucleotides: TGTGCCAGCAGCGTAGGTGTGAGTAGCGGGATCCACAATGAGCAGTTCTTC.

This chain connects TRBV15 to TRBJ2-7, with 9 bases aligning to TRBD2. The CDR3 extends over 18 amino acids. Germline V gene data show CDR1 as LNHNV and CDR2 as YYDKDF (reference sequence). J was trimmed by 1 base and V by 2 bases; bases with no gene match: 12. CDR3 nucleotide sequence: TGTGCCACCAGCAGAAAACGGACCGGGACTAGCAAGTCCTACGAGCAGTACTTC. Residues: CATSRKRTGTSKSYEQYF.

This chain links TRBV24-1 with TRBJ2-7, with 7 bases aligning to TRBD1. This CDR3 is built from 15 residues. The germline gives CDR1 KGHDR, CDR2 SFDVKD. The V segment lost 2 bases and the J segment 4 bases; nucleotides outside the gene matches: 7. The CDR3 loop is CATSDSGTASYEQYF. For the CDR3, the DNA is TGTGCCACCAGTGATTCCGGGACAGCGTCTTACGAGCAGTACTTC.

This clone was seen more than once but under ten times. J is TRBJ2-7 and V is TRBV19; D might be TRBD1 (5 bases). This CDR3 has 14 residues. Germline loops: CDR1 LNHDA, CDR2 SQIVND (reference sequence). V was pared by 7 bases and J by 5 bases, with 18 bases between. CDR3 protein: CASTPKGVIHEQYF. DNA for the CDR3: TGTGCCAGTACCCCTAAAGGGGTCATACACGAGCAGTACTTC.

The rearrangement joins TRBV14 to TRBJ2-3; no firm D call. CDR1 is SGHDN and CDR2 is FVKESK in the germline V gene. The CDR3 contains 17 residues. Trimming shortened V by 0 bases and J by 2 bases, and 15 bases separated the two germline ends. The DNA of the CDR3 is TGTGCCAGCAGCCAAGATCTAATAGTCACCATCACAGATACGCAGTATTTT. Translating gives CASSQDLIVTITDTQYF.

The chain couples TRBV19 to TRBJ2-2; no definite D call. The CDR3 contains 13 residues. Trimming removed 3 bases at V and 5 bases at J, with 7 bases between. The V gene's germline CDR1 is LNHDA and CDR2 SQIVND (reference sequence). CDR3 region: CASSMRQTGELFF. The DNA for the CDR3 is TGTGCCAGTAGTATGCGGCAAACCGGGGAGCTGTTTTTT.

This chain uses TRBV15 with TRBJ2-1, with TRBD1 as a possible D gene (6 bases). This CDR3 contains 19 residues. Germline CDR1 is LNHNV and CDR2 is YYDKDF (reference sequence). V shed 0 bases and J shed 5 bases, with 23 bases lying between them. DNA for the CDR3: TGTGCCACCAGCAGAGACCGGGACACGGGGTTGGTAAGCGACAATGAGCAGTTCTTC. This gives the protein CATSRDRDTGLVSDNEQFF.

This clone has just a few counts. The J gene is TRBJ1-3, the V gene TRBV10-1; no clear D gene. CDR1 is WNHNN, CDR2 SYGVQD, per germline (reference sequence). The CDR3 extends over 15 amino acids. V was shortened by 7 bases and J by 2 bases, with 15 bases between the two germline ends. The CDR3 nucleotides read TGCGCCAGCACGGATCAGGTACCCCCTGGAAACACCATATATTTT. It codes for CASTDQVPPGNTIYF.

The rearrangement uses TRBV6-5 and TRBJ2-1; 9 nucleotides line up with TRBD2. With V trimmed by 6 bases and J by 2 bases, 5 bases remained unmatched. CDR3 size: 15 residues. Germline CDR1 MNHEY, CDR2 SVGAGI. In DNA, the CDR3 is TGTGCCAGCAGAAATCTAGCGGGAACCTACAATGAGCAGTTCTTC. Its protein is CASRNLAGTYNEQFF.

The rearrangement links TRBV18 to TRBJ1-1, with TRBD1 matching over 7 bases. Germline V lookup: CDR1 KGHSH, CDR2 LQKENI. V was pared by 5 bases and J by 2 bases, with 2 bases of the junction left unmatched. CDR3 length: 13 residues. CDR3 in amino acids: CASSAGGNTEAFF. In DNA form, the CDR3 reads TGTGCCAGCTCAGCAGGGGGTAACACTGAAGCTTTCTTT. Full variable domain (outside the CDR3, taken from reference TRBV18 and TRBJ1-1): NAGVMQNPRHLVRRRGQEARLRCSPMKGHSHVYWYRQLPEEGLKFMVYLQKENIIDESGMPKERFSAEFPKEGPSILRIQQVVRGDSAAYFCASSAGGNTEAFFGQGTRLTVV.

A remark on this clone: The sample carries other DNA sequences with the same CDR3. The CDR3 sequence is CASSLRGLARSYEQYF. CDR3 nucleotides: TGTGCCAGCAGTTTAAGGGGACTAGCTCGGTCCTACGAGCAGTACTTC. The V gene is TRBV28, the J gene TRBJ2-7, with TRBD2 matching over 9 bases. The CDR3 consists of 16 residues. The trim removed 2 bases at V and 1 base at J, leaving 6 bases unmatched. CDR1 and CDR2 from the germline V gene are MDHEN and SYDVKM.

This chain links TRBV15 with TRBJ2-1, with D hard to call. This CDR3 spans 14 amino acids. Germline CDR1 is LNHNV and CDR2 is YYDKDF (reference sequence). V was clipped by 0 bases and J by 6 bases, with 9 bases between them. The CDR3 sequence: CATSRDISVNEQFF. The CDR3 DNA sequence: TGTGCCACCAGCAGAGATATCAGCGTCAATGAGCAGTTCTTC.

The genes are TRBV28 and TRBJ1-5; D is uncertain. Germline values: CDR1 MDHEN, CDR2 SYDVKM. This CDR3 spans 14 amino acids. The germline V and J ends were trimmed by 3 bases and 0 bases, with 6 bases remaining between them. CDR3 in DNA: TGTGCCAGCAGTTTGACTGTTAGCAATCAGCCCCAGCATTTT. This translates into CASSLTVSNQPQHF. Based on the CDR3 plus reference TRBV28 and TRBJ1-5, the full variable domain is DVKVTQSSRYLVKRTGEKVFLECVQDMDHENMFWYRQDPGLGLRLIYFSYDVKMKEKGDIPEGYSVSREKKERFSLILESASTNQTSMYLCASSLTVSNQPQHFGDGTRLSIL.

V usage is TRBV5-1 and J usage is TRBJ2-1; 14 nucleotides align to TRBD2. Germline V gene sequence: CDR1 SGHRS, CDR2 YFSETQ. V was pared by 1 base and J by 8 bases, with 14 bases of the junction left unmatched. The CDR3 extends over 19 amino acids. CDR3 bases: TGCGCCAGCAGCTTGTTAGGGGGACTAGCGGGAGCGCGTAAAGATGAGCAGTTCTTC. Protein: CASSLLGGLAGARKDEQFF.

This rearrangement joins TRBV19 to TRBJ2-7; 9 bases map to TRBD1. The CDR3 runs to 14 residues. Germline V lookup: CDR1 LNHDA, CDR2 SQIVND (reference sequence). V shed 5 bases, J shed 4 bases, and the junction held 6 bases outside the gene matches. The CDR3 protein is CASSPSGTGYEQYF. For the CDR3, the DNA is TGTGCCAGTAGTCCCTCCGGGACAGGGTACGAGCAGTACTTC.